This passage covers 23 T cell receptor beta chains from one sample sequenced in a study of blood T cell repertoires in COVID-19. Libraries were prepared by immunoSEQ multiplex PCR; TCRdb keeps only in-frame clonotypes and omits some of them. The sample includes roughly 42,000 clones, roughly nine tenths seen only once; the top ten take 9%. The sequencing input was peripheral blood. The receptors here all came from a man aged 25-45 years with active or convalescent COVID-19.

This sequence joins TRBV6-5 and TRBJ1-2; a possible D gene is TRBD1 (6 bases). Germline-derived CDR1 and CDR2 are MNHEY and SVGAGI. This CDR3 region has 15 residues. V was pared by 0 bases and J by 4 bases, with 12 bases between. CDR3 in DNA: TGTGCCAGCAGTTACTCCAGGGGAAGGAGCTATGGCTACACCTTC. Amino acids: CASSYSRGRSYGYTF.

V is TRBV5-4 and J is TRBJ2-5; TRBD2 agrees at 10 bases. V was pared by 2 bases and J by 2 bases, with 6 bases of the junction left unmatched. CDR1 and CDR2 from the germline V gene are SGHNT and YYREEE (reference sequence). This CDR3 region has 16 residues. The CDR3 DNA follows: TGTGCCAGCAGCTTAAATGAACTAGCGGGACAAGAGACCCAGTACTTC. Encoded protein: CASSLNELAGQETQYF.

The chain employs TRBV4-2 and TRBJ2-1; D is perhaps TRBD1 (5 bases). CDR3 length: 12 amino acids. Germline values: CDR1 LGHNA, CDR2 YNFKEQ. Trimming shortened V by 0 bases and J by 12 bases, and 9 bases separated the two germline ends. The CDR3 DNA sequence: TGTGCCAGCAGCCAAGACCAGGGCAGGCAGTTCTTC. Translation gives CASSQDQGRQFF.

The chain combines TRBV10-1 with TRBJ1-4, with D possibly TRBD1 on 5 matching bases. The germline V gene has CDR1 WNHNN and CDR2 SYGVQD (reference sequence). V was cut by 4 bases and J by 10 bases, with 10 bases left in between. This CDR3 is 12 amino acids long. CDR3 in amino acids: CASSADSRKLFF. The DNA of the CDR3 is TGCGCCAGCAGTGCTGACAGCCGAAAACTGTTTTTT.

V is TRBV7-2 and J is TRBJ1-1; D unclear. The CDR3 extends over 13 amino acids. Looked up from germline, CDR1 is SGHTA and CDR2 is FQGNSA. Trimming removed 6 bases from V and 6 bases from J, with 14 bases in between. The CDR3 region has the DNA TGTGCCAGCAGATCGCGGGAAAGTTCTGAAGCTTTCTTT. It yields the protein CASRSRESSEAFF.

The chain links TRBV20-1 to TRBJ1-2; D uncertain. Germline V CDR1 and CDR2: DFQATT, SNEGSKA (reference sequence). The CDR3 runs to 11 residues. V lost 2 bases to trimming and J lost 8 bases, with 9 bases between them. The CDR3 here is CSARWLSGYTF. DNA for the CDR3: TGCAGTGCTAGATGGCTGTCGGGCTACACCTTC.

This clone has a handful of counts. The gene calls are TRBV7-6 and TRBJ2-7; 7 positions agree with TRBD2. Per germline, CDR1 SGHVS and CDR2 FNYEAQ. V gave up 1 base and J gave up 0 bases; unmatched junction bases: 3. The CDR3 consists of 15 residues. CDR3 amino acids: CASSLGGRDSYEQYV. The CDR3 nucleotides read TGTGCCAGCAGCTTAGGCGGGAGAGACTCCTACGAGCAGTACGTC.

The J gene is TRBJ2-1, the V gene TRBV3-1 (or the pseudogene TRBV3-2), with 7 positions matching TRBD2. The CDR3 consists of 13 residues. V trimming: 1 base; J trimming: 10 bases; junction bases outside the gene matches: 4. Germline V gene data show CDR1 as LGHDT and CDR2 as YNNKEL (reference sequence). Here the CDR3 DNA reads TGTGCCAGCAGCCAAGGGTACGGGGGGGAGCAGTTCTTC. Its translation is CASSQGYGGEQFF.

The V and J genes are TRBV10-1 and TRBJ1-3, with a weak D call TRBD1 (6 bases). There are 13 residues in the CDR3. CDR1 WNHNN and CDR2 SYGVQD come from the germline V gene (reference sequence). V dropped 6 bases and J dropped 0 bases, with 6 bases sitting between them. CDR3: CASRDSSGNTIYF. The CDR3 nucleotides are TGCGCCAGCAGGGACAGCTCTGGAAACACCATATATTTT.

This chain joins TRBV7-2 and TRBJ1-5; weak D call: TRBD1 (5 bases). The germline CDR1 and CDR2 sequences are SGHTA and FQGNSA. The V end was cut by 2 bases, the J end by 3 bases, with 8 bases between. The CDR3 is 14 amino acids. The CDR3 here is CASSLTRVNQPQHF. The CDR3 nucleotides read TGTGCCAGCAGCTTAACCAGGGTCAATCAGCCCCAGCATTTT.

The chain joins TRBV19 to TRBJ2-5; TRBD1 aligns across 7 bases. Germline V gene lookup returns CDR1 LNHDA and CDR2 SQIVND (reference sequence). The ends lost 9 bases at V and 0 bases at J; junction bases unmatched: 4. The length of the CDR3 is 13 residues. The CDR3: CASRGQNQETQYF. The CDR3 bases are TGTGCCAGCAGGGGACAGAACCAAGAGACCCAGTACTTC.

The chain has TRBV7-3 and TRBJ2-1, with D tentatively TRBD2 (5 bases). The CDR3 runs to 13 residues. Trimming took off 1 base at V and 7 bases at J, with 8 bases between the two ends. Germline loops: CDR1 SGHTA, CDR2 FQGTGA. The CDR3 reads CASSLSLANEQFF. CDR3 nucleotide sequence: TGTGCCAGCAGCTTAAGCCTAGCTAATGAGCAGTTCTTC.

There are a few counts of this clone. The chain recombines TRBV7-2 with TRBJ1-1; the D gene is possibly TRBD1 (5 bases). The V end was cut by 3 bases, the J end by 5 bases, with 16 bases between. CDR3 size: 15 residues. Germline-derived CDR1 and CDR2 are SGHTA and FQGNSA. The DNA for the CDR3 is TGTGCCAGCAGCTTTGGGGGGGTGAAGTGGACTGAAGCTTTCTTT. This translates into CASSFGGVKWTEAFF.

This clone was picked up a small number of times. The rearrangement links TRBV7-3 to TRBJ2-1; D perhaps matches TRBD1 (5 bases). Trimming took off 2 bases at V and 6 bases at J, with 11 bases between the two ends. This CDR3 region has 14 residues. Germline CDR1 reads SGHTA; CDR2 reads FQGTGA. The CDR3 here is CASSLEAGRNEQFF. CDR3 sequence (DNA): TGTGCCAGCAGCTTAGAGGCAGGGCGCAATGAGCAGTTCTTC.

The rearrangement joins TRBV6-1 to TRBJ2-5, with 9 bases matching TRBD2. Unmatched junction bases numbered 13, after V lost 1 base and J lost 4 bases. The V gene's germline CDR1 is MNHNS and CDR2 SASEGT. There are 18 residues in the CDR3. The CDR3 nucleotides are TGTGCCAGCAGTGAAGGGTTACTAGCGGGTTCCCCAACAGAGACCCAGTACTTC. Its protein is CASSEGLLAGSPTETQYF.

The chain joins TRBV9 to TRBJ2-1, with 12 bases fitting TRBD2. Germline CDR1 SGDLS, CDR2 YYNGEE. This CDR3 region has 17 residues. The trim removed 4 bases at V and 1 base at J, leaving 6 bases unmatched. The CDR3 DNA sequence: TGTGCCAGCAGCCTATCGACTAGCGGGAGATCCTACAATGAGCAGTTCTTC. Protein: CASSLSTSGRSYNEQFF.

This clone was seen only once. The chain combines TRBV10-2 with TRBJ2-1; 10 bases line up with TRBD2. The junction had 10 bases not matched to a gene; V was cut back by 3 bases and J by 8 bases. Germline V gives CDR1 WSHSY, CDR2 SAAADI. The CDR3 contains 16 residues. The CDR3 here is CASSDPASGSRDEQFF. Written as DNA, the CDR3 is TGCGCCAGCAGTGATCCGGCTAGCGGGAGTAGGGATGAGCAGTTCTTC.

The chain has TRBV4-1 and TRBJ2-1; TRBD1 matches at 7 bases. Germline trimming cut 4 bases from V and 12 bases from J; bases unmatched to any gene: 6. This CDR3 comprises 12 residues. CDR1 MGHRA and CDR2 YSYEKL come from the germline V gene. The CDR3 reads CASSLDRSGQFF. The CDR3 DNA sequence: TGCGCCAGCAGCCTGGACAGGTCCGGGCAGTTCTTC.

This chain uses TRBV3-1 (or the pseudogene TRBV3-2) with TRBJ2-7; the match to TRBD2 covers 10 bases. V was clipped by 4 bases and J by 2 bases; unmatched bases: 2. Germline values: CDR1 LGHDT, CDR2 YNNKEL (reference sequence). The CDR3 spans 14 residues. The CDR3 reads CASSRGLAAYEQYV. The DNA for the CDR3 is TGTGCCAGCAGCCGCGGACTAGCGGCCTACGAGCAGTACGTC.

The chain combines TRBV24-1 with TRBJ1-5; D is possibly TRBD1 (5 bases). Between the trimmed V and J ends, which lost 2 bases and 0 bases, there was a span of 25 bases. The germline V gene has CDR1 KGHDR and CDR2 SFDVKD. The CDR3 contains 21 residues. The CDR3 loop is CATSDSHFLLGGDFSNQPQHF. The CDR3 DNA sequence: TGTGCCACCAGTGATTCTCACTTCCTACTGGGGGGAGACTTTAGCAATCAGCCCCAGCATTTT.

CDR3 coding DNA: TGCGCCAGCAGCCAAGCGGGACAGTCGGGGATGAACACTGAAGCTTTCTTT. Its protein is CASSQAGQSGMNTEAFF. The rearrangement joins TRBV4-1 to TRBJ1-1, with 7 bases matching TRBD1. This CDR3 is built from 17 residues. The germline V gene encodes CDR1 MGHRA and CDR2 YSYEKL. Trimming took 1 base from V and 0 from J; bases not matched to a gene: 8.

The rearrangement links TRBV6-5 to TRBJ2-2; D possibly corresponds to TRBD2 (5 bases). V gave up 2 bases and J gave up 4 bases, with 8 bases separating them. Per the germline V gene, CDR1 is MNHEY and CDR2 is SVGAGI. The CDR3 has 14 residues. The CDR3 bases are TGTGCCAGCAGTTACCGGACTCGCACCGGGGAGCTGTTTTTT. Translation gives CASSYRTRTGELFF.

V usage is TRBV19 and J usage is TRBJ1-1; 8 positions agree with TRBD1. Germline CDR1 is LNHDA and CDR2 is SQIVND (reference sequence). Trimming cost V 6 bases and J 4 bases; bases outside gene matches: 10. This CDR3 is built from 15 residues. CDR3 in DNA: TGTGCCAGTAGGTCACCAGGGGGCAGAAGCACTGAAGCTTTCTTT. Protein product: CASRSPGGRSTEAFF.